A selection of T cell receptor beta chains follows, all from one sample in a study of blood T cells in healthy people across ages. One entry per CDR3 protein results from TCRdb running MiXCR on the 5' RACE reads. The table records under 950,000 distinct CDR3 sequences, 22% of them present only once. The sample comprised blood. The receptors derive from a man aged 65-85 years in good health. Both conserved end residues are part of each CDR3. D genes are given only for firm matches. Only part of the rows carry a size: once, few, many, or a class if the clone is expanded.

length	V	D	J	size	DNA	CDR3
13	TRBV20-1	-	TRBJ2-1	few	TGCAGTGCTAGATCGGGCCGTATCAATGAGCAGTTCTTC	CSARSGRINEQFF
14	TRBV5-1	TRBD1	TRBJ1-4	-	TGCGCCAGCAGCCGGGGACAGGACGATGAAAAACTGTTTTTT	CASSRGQDDEKLFF
14	TRBV6-5	-	TRBJ2-4	-	TGTGCCAGCAGTTCGCAGACCTCCAAAAACATTCAGTACTTC	CASSSQTSKNIQYF
13	TRBV5-1	-	TRBJ1-2	-	TGCGCCAGCAGTGTGCTTTCTAACTATGGCTACACCTTC	CASSVLSNYGYTF
14	TRBV2	-	TRBJ1-2	-	TGTGCCAGCAGTGAGTGGATGCCTGCCGGAGGCTACACCTTC	CASSEWMPAGGYTF
14	TRBV12-3/TRBV12-4	-	TRBJ2-7	once	TGTGCCAGCAGTTTGGATTCGAGAGTGTACGAGCAGTACTTC	CASSLDSRVYEQYF
17	TRBV5-1	TRBD1	TRBJ1-4	-	TGCGCCAGCAGCTCTCGGACAGGGGGCTCCACTAATGAAAAACTGTTTTTT	CASSSRTGGSTNEKLFF
15	TRBV20-1	-	TRBJ2-3	few	TGCAGTGCTCGACCGTTTGTGGGGACAACAGATACGCAGTATTTT	CSARPFVGTTDTQYF
12	TRBV2	-	TRBJ2-7	few	TGTGCCGGGGGGGCTAGTGGTTACGAGCAGTACTTC	CAGGASGYEQYF
15	TRBV20-1	TRBD1	TRBJ2-3	-	TGCAGTGCTAGAGATCCCCCGGACAGGGGAGATACGCAGTATTTT	CSARDPPDRGDTQYF
16	TRBV28	-	TRBJ1-5	-	TGTGCCAGCAGTCTTATGGGAGAGGGCGGGAATCAGCCCCAGCATTTT	CASSLMGEGGNQPQHF
16	TRBV24-1	-	TRBJ2-1	-	TGTGCCACCAGTGATTTGACCCCAACATCCTACAATGAGCAGTTCTTC	CATSDLTPTSYNEQFF
10	TRBV2	-	TRBJ1-2	-	TGTGCCAGCAGGGGAGATGGCTACACCTTC	CASRGDGYTF
15	TRBV4-1	TRBD2	TRBJ2-3	few	TGCGCCAGCAGCATCAGCGGGAGCGGCACAGATACGCAGTATTTT	CASSISGSGTDTQYF
14	TRBV20-1	-	TRBJ1-4	few	TGCAGTGCTAGAGAAGCGTCAACTAATGAAAAACTGTTTTTT	CSAREASTNEKLFF
13	TRBV10-3	TRBD2	TRBJ2-5	-	TGTGCCGGATCTAGCGGCCAAGGGGAGACCCAGTACTTC	CAGSSGQGETQYF
18	TRBV4-1	-	TRBJ1-3	few	TGCGCCAGCAGCCAAGCCGAACACACTAGAAGGTCTGGAAACACCATATATTTT	CASSQAEHTRRSGNTIYF
15	TRBV15	TRBD2	TRBJ2-3	-	TGTGCCACCAGCAGAGATACTAGCGGGGCAGATACGCAGTATTTT	CATSRDTSGADTQYF
14	TRBV5-6	TRBD1	TRBJ2-7	-	TGTGCCAGCAGCCCGGGGTACAGGGGGCGCGAGCAGTACTTC	CASSPGYRGREQYF
14	TRBV20-1	-	TRBJ2-5	many	TGCAGTGCTAGCAACCTTTTCGGCCAAGAGACCCAGTACTTC	CSASNLFGQETQYF
16	TRBV12-3/TRBV12-4	-	TRBJ1-5	-	TGTGCCAGCAGTTTAGAATTTCGGACCTATAATCAGCCCCAGCATTTT	CASSLEFRTYNQPQHF
11	TRBV15	-	TRBJ2-2	-	TGTGCCACCAGTTACACCGGGGAGCTGTTTTTT	CATSYTGELFF
16	TRBV20-1	TRBD1	TRBJ1-2	-	TGCAGTGCTTTAGATGGGGGGAGGGGGCTTCACTATGGCTACACCTTC	CSALDGGRGLHYGYTF
15	TRBV7-9	-	TRBJ2-3	-	TGTGCCAGCAGCCGCGGGCCCCCTAGCACAGATACGCAGTATTTT	CASSRGPPSTDTQYF
13	TRBV12-3/TRBV12-4	-	TRBJ2-1	few	TGTGCCAGCAGTTTGCCTCCTCTGGATGAGCAGTTCTTC	CASSLPPLDEQFF
13	TRBV7-2	-	TRBJ2-7	-	TGTGCCAGCAGCTTAGGTCTATGGGGCGAGCAGTACTTC	CASSLGLWGEQYF
13	TRBV25-1	-	TRBJ1-2	many	TGTGCCAGCAGTGAATATATTGGGGCTGGCTACACCTTC	CASSEYIGAGYTF
15	TRBV28	-	TRBJ1-4	many	TGTGCCAGCAGTTTTTTCTCCAGGGATAATGAAAAACTGTTTTTT	CASSFFSRDNEKLFF
15	TRBV24-1	-	TRBJ2-1	few	TGTGCCACCAGTGACACCCGGACTGTTAACAATGAGCAGTTCTTC	CATSDTRTVNNEQFF
11	TRBV3-1	-	TRBJ1-4	many	TGTGCCAGCCGACGGGGGGAAAAACTGTTTTTT	CASRRGEKLFF
14	TRBV3-1	-	TRBJ2-3	-	TGTGCCAGCACCCCATCGCGAAGCACAGATACGCAGTATTTT	CASTPSRSTDTQYF
15	TRBV2	TRBD2	TRBJ2-3	-	TGTGCCAGCAGTGGACTAGCGGGATTCTCAGATACGCAGTATTTT	CASSGLAGFSDTQYF
14	TRBV7-9	TRBD1	TRBJ1-2	-	TGTGCCAGCAGCTTAGGGTCAGGGGGTAATGGCTACACCTTT	CASSLGSGGNGYTF
15	TRBV6-5	-	TRBJ2-3	-	TGTGCCAGCGCTCCGGGGCCGAGTCGCACAGATGCGCAGTATTTT	CASAPGPSRTDAQYF
17	TRBV6-1	TRBD2	TRBJ2-3	-	TGTGCCAGCAGTCTCCGGACTAGCGGGTACCTCACAGATACGCAGTATTTT	CASSLRTSGYLTDTQYF
14	TRBV20-1	-	TRBJ2-3	-	TGCAGTGCTTTAACAGGGGAGGGGAGAGATACGCAGTATTTT	CSALTGEGRDTQYF
13	TRBV20-1	-	TRBJ2-5	-	TGCAGTGCTAGTGGAGGGGGCATAGAGACCCAGTACTTC	CSASGGGIETQYF
15	TRBV10-2	-	TRBJ1-1	-	TGCGCCAGCAGCGAGAGCGGCAGGGGGAACACTGAAGCTTTCTTT	CASSESGRGNTEAFF
16	TRBV15	TRBD2	TRBJ2-5	-	TGTGCCACCAGCATCACTAGCGGGGGGTCCCAAGCGACCCAGTACTTC	CATSITSGGSQATQYF
14	TRBV7-2	TRBD2	TRBJ2-5	few	TGTGCCAGCAGCTTAAGCCTGTCGGGGGGGACCCAGTACTTC	CASSLSLSGGTQYF
15	TRBV5-6	-	TRBJ1-1	few	TGTGCCAGCAGCCCGGTCCGGGGGAAGAACACTGAAGCTTTCTTT	CASSPVRGKNTEAFF
16	TRBV6-2/TRBV6-3	TRBD1	TRBJ1-1	-	TGTGCCAGCAGTTGGACAGGGAGATTTAGTAGCACTGAAGCTTTCTTT	CASSWTGRFSSTEAFF
17	TRBV7-9	-	TRBJ1-6	-	TGTGCCAGCAGCCTAGGGGTTTTTGGGGGGTTGAATTCACCCCTCCACTTT	CASSLGVFGGLNSPLHF
13	TRBV19	TRBD1	TRBJ1-5	-	TGTGCCAGCAAGGACAGGGAACATCAGCCCCAGCATTTT	CASKDREHQPQHF
14	TRBV24-1	-	TRBJ1-5	many	TGTGCCACCAGTGACAGACAGGCCGATCAGCCCCAGCATTTT	CATSDRQADQPQHF
16	TRBV11-2	TRBD1	TRBJ1-4	-	TGTGCCAGCAGCTTAGACATCAGACAGGGACGGGAAAAACTGTTTTTT	CASSLDIRQGREKLFF
13	TRBV20-1	TRBD2	TRBJ2-1	few	TGCAGCCAGGGAGGGCAAATCGTTTATGAGCAGTTCTTC	CSQGGQIVYEQFF
13	TRBV28	TRBD2	TRBJ2-3	-	TGTGCCAGCAGATCGGGGGGGGGAGATACGCAGTATTTT	CASRSGGGDTQYF
15	TRBV7-9	-	TRBJ2-2	many	TGTGCCAGCAGCCCTCAGGGGTCCCACACCGGGGAGCTGTTTTTT	CASSPQGSHTGELFF
15	TRBV4-3	TRBD2	TRBJ2-1	many	TGCGCCAGCAGCCAAAAACTAGCGGGATCCGGTGAGCAGTTCTTC	CASSQKLAGSGEQFF
12	TRBV7-2	-	TRBJ2-7	-	TGTGCCAGCAGAGCAGGGCCCCACGAGCAGTACTTC	CASRAGPHEQYF
12	TRBV24-1	-	TRBJ1-1	-	TGTGCCACCAGTAACCCTGTGGGGAGGGCTTTCTTT	CATSNPVGRAFF
13	TRBV7-9	-	TRBJ1-4	-	TGTGCCAGCAGCCGACCCGGTAATGAAAAACTGTTTTTT	CASSRPGNEKLFF
14	TRBV7-2	-	TRBJ2-5	-	TGTGCCGGCAGCTTAGTGACCGGGGTGGAGACCCAGTACTTC	CAGSLVTGVETQYF
14	TRBV3-1	TRBD2	TRBJ2-7	few	TGTGCCAGCAGCCTAGGGACTAGCGGGGACGAGCAGTACTTC	CASSLGTSGDEQYF
15	TRBV3-1	TRBD1	TRBJ2-5	few	TGTGCCAGCAGCCTGATCAGGGGGACGGGCGAGACCCAGTACTTC	CASSLIRGTGETQYF
12	TRBV20-1	-	TRBJ2-1	-	TGCAGTGCCCCAGGGTCTCAGCTTGGGCAGTTCTTC	CSAPGSQLGQFF
14	TRBV5-1	-	TRBJ1-1	-	TGCGCCAGCAGCAAGGAAACAGGGAACACTGAAGCTTTCTTT	CASSKETGNTEAFF